This T cell receptor beta chain originates from a study of blood T cell repertoires in COVID-19. Study information: PBMCs, B-cell-depleted T cells, or T cells provided the cDNA or gDNA that made up the material.

In the source study's methods: Cell counts per sample came from amplifying reference gene primers. Produced via immunoSEQ multiplex PCR; TCRdb's table is partial and in-frame only. V, J and clone size are taken as reported in that table, and D and trimming were inferred from the DNA itself. The table includes 230,000 or so clones, more than 65% detected once. Input material: peripheral blood. This TCR was recovered from a man in his forties who had recovered from COVID-19.

The CDR3 here is CSGNPPSGNTEAFF. CDR3 DNA sequence: TGCAGCGGAAACCCCCCGTCGGGGAACACTGAAGCTTTCTTT. This rearrangement joins TRBV29-1 to TRBJ1-1; unclear D gene. Germline values: CDR1 SQVTM, CDR2 ANQGSEA. CDR3 length: 14 amino acids. The V end was cut by 7 bases, the J end by 1 base, with 16 bases between.